Below are 29 T cell receptor beta chains sequenced from a single sample in a study of metastatic and nonmetastatic thyroid tumors. Thyroid surgery was preceded by no treatment in any patient. TCRdb reassembled clones from the PCR reads with MiXCR. The sample records tens of thousands of clones, roughly an eighth being singletons. Input material: blood. These receptors were obtained from a female donor with papillary thyroid cancer or a benign thyroid nodule (not recorded which). Some clones in this sample may be carry-over from other donors' samples.

This clone was counted ten times or more. One base away lies a much larger clone, so this may be a sequencing read error. The chain couples TRBV5-1 to TRBJ2-3; 11 bases fit TRBD2. The CDR3 runs to 16 residues. Per germline, CDR1 SGHRS and CDR2 YFSETQ. CDR3 in DNA: TGCGCCAGCAGCTTGACTAGCGGGAGAGTCACAGGTACGCAGTATTTT. Encoded protein: CASSLTSGRVTGTQYF. Supplemented by reference TRBV5-1 and TRBJ2-3, the full variable domain reads KAGVTQTPRYLIKTRGQQVTLSCSPISGHRSVSWYQQTPGQGLQFLFEYFSETQRNKGNFPGRFSGRQFSNSRSEMNVSTLELGDSALYLCASSLTSGRVTGTQYFGPGTRLTVL.

Many counts were recorded for this clone. This chain links TRBV4-3 with TRBJ2-7; 8 bases line up with TRBD2. Germline CDR1 and CDR2: LGHNA and YSLEER. Trimming took 4 bases from V and 7 from J; bases not matched to a gene: 6. The CDR3 contains 13 residues. The CDR3 nucleotides read TGCGCCAGCAGCCGGGAGCGGGGGCAGGAGCAGTACTTC. Its protein product is CASSRERGQEQYF.

In its sample, this clone was seen many times. The chain combines TRBV12-3 or TRBV12-4 with TRBJ2-3; 12 bases are a match to TRBD2. J gave up 6 bases and V 6 bases, and 7 bases lay outside the gene matches. This CDR3 region has 15 residues. This chain's CDR3 is CASRLLAGGVDTQYF. CDR3 bases: TGTGCCAGCAGACTACTAGCGGGAGGCGTGGATACGCAGTATTTT.

This clone was seen ten or more times. The gene calls are TRBV5-1 and TRBJ2-6; TRBD2 is a possible D gene (5 bases). Between the trimmed V and J ends, which lost 7 bases and 4 bases, there was a span of 9 bases. The CDR3 extends over 13 amino acids. Germline CDR1 SGHRS, CDR2 YFSETQ. In DNA, the CDR3 is TGCGCCAGCTTGGAGGCCGGGGCCAACGTCCTGACTTTC. Protein sequence: CASLEAGANVLTF.

This clone was recorded many times. The chain has TRBV5-1 and TRBJ1-5; D not resolved. This CDR3 contains 15 residues. The germline CDR1 and CDR2 sequences are SGHRS and YFSETQ. Trimming left V 0 bases short and J 0 bases short, with 7 bases between. The CDR3 nucleotides are TGCGCCAGCAGCTTGGGGCAGTATAGCAATCAGCCCCAGCATTTT. Amino acid sequence: CASSLGQYSNQPQHF. Full variable domain (outside the CDR3, taken from reference TRBV5-1 and TRBJ1-5): KAGVTQTPRYLIKTRGQQVTLSCSPISGHRSVSWYQQTPGQGLQFLFEYFSETQRNKGNFPGRFSGRQFSNSRSEMNVSTLELGDSALYLCASSLGQYSNQPQHFGDGTRLSIL.

This clone was counted between two and nine times. The junction and the germline gene differ at one end; a read error may be behind it. J is TRBJ1-3 and V is TRBV6-2 or TRBV6-3; no definite D call. This CDR3 has 13 residues. From germline, CDR1 is MNHEY and CDR2 SVGEGT. Written as DNA, the CDR3 is TGTGCCAGCAGTCAGCTCTCTGGAATCACCATATATTTT. Amino acid sequence: CASSQLSGITIYF.

On this clone: Other DNA variants within this sample encode the same CDR3. The chain links TRBV4-2 to TRBJ1-1; tentatively, D is TRBD1 (6 bases). Trimming pared 3 bases from V and 5 bases from J, leaving 16 bases between. CDR1 is LGHNA, CDR2 YNFKEQ, per germline. The CDR3 sequence is 15 residues long. The CDR3 DNA is TGTGCCAGCAGCCAGACTACAGGGACGTATACTGAAGCTTTCTTT. It yields the protein CASSQTTGTYTEAFF.

The table lists this clone with a count of one. V usage is TRBV5-1 and J usage is TRBJ2-1, with 11 bases fitting TRBD2. Trimming at V came to 2 bases and at J to 9 bases, leaving 7 bases not matched to a gene. CDR1 SGHRS and CDR2 YFSETQ come from the germline V gene. This CDR3 contains 15 residues. CDR3 sequence (DNA): TGCGCCAGCAGCTTTACTAGCGGGAGCGTGACTGAGCAGTTCTTC. It is translated as CASSFTSGSVTEQFF.

Of note for this clone: Since the CDR3 does not end with the conserved phenylalanine or tryptophan, this likely comes from a read error. The V gene is TRBV6-1, the J gene TRBJ1-4; a weak D match, TRBD1 (6 bases). Per the germline V gene, CDR1 is MNHNS and CDR2 is SASEGT. Trimming removed 10 bases at V and 6 bases at J, with 15 bases between. The CDR3 covers 13 residues. In DNA form, the CDR3 reads TGTGCCATCACGAGGGGGTCGCATGAAAAACTGTTTCTT. Amino acid sequence: CAITRGSHEKLFL.

This clone was observed at least ten times. This sequence may be a read error, since a much larger clone differs from it by one base. Other DNA sequences in this specimen translate into the identical CDR3. The J gene is TRBJ1-1, the V gene TRBV28, with D hard to call. Trimming took 6 bases from V and 3 from J, leaving 11 bases between them. The germline CDR1 and CDR2 sequences are MDHEN and SYDVKM. The length of the CDR3 is 13 residues. CDR3 in amino acids: CASSSTQHTEAFF. The CDR3 nucleotides are TGTGCCAGCAGCTCCACCCAGCACACTGAAGCTTTCTTT.

In this sample, this clone turned up many times. The chain uses TRBV3-1 and TRBJ2-1; D perhaps matches TRBD1 (7 bases). V was trimmed by 1 base and J by 5 bases, leaving 12 bases between them. This CDR3 contains 15 residues. The germline gives CDR1 LGHDT, CDR2 YNNKEL (reference sequence). This CDR3 is CASSQGTGGNNEQFF. CDR3 DNA sequence: TGTGCCAGCAGCCAAGGGACAGGAGGGAACAATGAGCAGTTCTTC.

Many counts were recorded for this clone. CDR3 amino acids: CASSYSGTAYTEAFF. The CDR3 DNA reads TGTGCCAGCAGTTACTCGGGGACAGCTTACACTGAAGCTTTCTTT. The gene calls are TRBV6-2 or TRBV6-3 and TRBJ1-1, with 7 bases identical to TRBD1. CDR1 MNHEY and CDR2 SVGEGT come from the germline V gene. Trimming at V came to 0 bases and at J to 3 bases, leaving 4 bases not matched to a gene. The CDR3 loop spans 15 amino acids.

In this sample, this clone is medium-sized. V is TRBV6-2 or TRBV6-3 and J is TRBJ1-2; no clear D. With 4 bases removed from V and 5 bases from J, the gap between germline ends came to 23 bases. In germline, CDR1 is MNHEY, CDR2 SVGEGT. This CDR3 is built from 17 residues. This chain's CDR3 is CASSSRPRRERTYGYTF. The CDR3 DNA follows: TGTGCCAGCAGTTCCAGACCTCGACGGGAGAGGACGTATGGCTACACCTTC.

In its sample, this clone was seen many times. This chain joins TRBV7-2 and TRBJ2-5; D uncertain. This CDR3 has 13 residues. V lost 5 bases and J lost 5, with 12 bases in between. Germline loops: CDR1 SGHTA, CDR2 FQGNSA. The DNA of the CDR3 is TGTGCCAGCAGCCCCCGGGCTGGGGAGACCCAGTACTTC. Its protein is CASSPRAGETQYF.

There are many counts of this clone. The CDR3 reads CASSLARATNEKLFF. The CDR3 DNA reads as TGCGCCAGCAGCTTGGCAAGGGCAACTAATGAAAAACTGTTTTTT. The chain employs TRBV5-1 and TRBJ1-4; no reliable D call. V was cut by 0 bases and J by 0 bases, with 6 bases left in between. The germline V gene has CDR1 SGHRS and CDR2 YFSETQ. CDR3 size: 15 residues.

This clone has a count of ten or more. The chain links TRBV5-1 to TRBJ1-1; TRBD1 is a possible D gene (6 bases). The V end was cut by 3 bases, the J end by 2 bases, with 14 bases between. Per the germline V gene, CDR1 is SGHRS and CDR2 is YFSETQ. This CDR3 has 15 residues. The chain's CDR3 is CASSYSQGINTEAFF. CDR3 nucleotides: TGCGCCAGCAGCTACTCGCAGGGGATAAACACTGAAGCTTTCTTT.

This clone was observed many times. The chain is built from TRBV4-2 and TRBJ2-2; 14 bases match TRBD2. From germline, CDR1 is LGHNA and CDR2 YNFKEQ. This CDR3 contains 16 residues. V was pared by 4 bases and J by 4 bases, with 2 bases of the junction left unmatched. The CDR3 sequence is CASSLGTSGGTGELFF. The CDR3 bases are TGTGCCAGCAGCCTCGGGACTAGCGGGGGCACCGGGGAGCTGTTTTTT.

This clone was recorded many times. The chain couples TRBV7-3 to TRBJ1-3; 7 bases are a match to TRBD1. CDR1 and CDR2 (germline): SGHTA, FQGTGA. V was pared by 2 bases and J by 4 bases, with 8 bases of the junction left unmatched. The CDR3 extends over 16 amino acids. The DNA for the CDR3 is TGTGCCAGCAGCTTATGGCCCTTGACAGGGGGAAACACCATATATTTT. This translates into CASSLWPLTGGNTIYF.

This clone was observed many times. The rearrangement joins TRBV5-1 to TRBJ1-1; 7 bases are shared with TRBD1. Germline assignment: CDR1 SGHRS and CDR2 YFSETQ. J gave up 0 bases and V 4 bases, and 9 bases lay outside the gene matches. CDR3 length: 16 amino acids. CDR3 coding DNA: TGCGCCAGCAGCCTACAGGGGCTGGGGATGAACACTGAAGCTTTCTTT. Translating gives CASSLQGLGMNTEAFF.

This clone was observed many times. The V and J genes are TRBV6-1 and TRBJ1-1; TRBD1 matches at 8 bases. Germline trimming cut 7 bases from V and 0 bases from J; bases unmatched to any gene: 10. This CDR3 region has 16 residues. Germline V lookup: CDR1 MNHNS, CDR2 SASEGT. The CDR3 loop is CASTRDRGYMNTEAFF. The CDR3 DNA reads TGTGCCAGCACCCGAGACAGGGGTTATATGAACACTGAAGCTTTCTTT.

This clone was seen ten or more times. The rearrangement links TRBV7-2 to TRBJ2-5, with D perhaps TRBD2 (6 bases). Germline values: CDR1 SGHTA, CDR2 FQGNSA. CDR3 length: 13 amino acids. The V and J ends lost 5 bases and 5 bases respectively, with 12 bases between them. The CDR3, as DNA: TGTGCCAGCAGCCCGGGGGTCGTCGAGACCCAGTACTTC. Protein sequence: CASSPGVVETQYF. Combining the CDR3 with reference TRBV7-2 and TRBJ2-5 gives the whole variable domain GAGVSQSPSNKVTEKGKDVELRCDPISGHTALYWYRQSLGQGLEFLIYFQGNSAPDKSGLPSDRFSAERTGGSVSTLTIQRTQQEDSAVYLCASSPGVVETQYFGPGTRLLVL.

This clone was seen repeatedly, ten times or more. V is TRBV4-3 and J is TRBJ2-2, with D hard to call. Looked up from germline, CDR1 is LGHNA and CDR2 is YSLEER. CDR3 length equals 17 residues. Trimming left V 0 bases short and J 0 bases short, with 11 bases between. The CDR3 coding sequence is TGCGCCAGCAGCCAAGAAGTCACTGTGCCGAACACCGGGGAGCTGTTTTTT. Translated: CASSQEVTVPNTGELFF.

The table lists this clone with many counts. The V and J genes are TRBV9 and TRBJ2-2; 7 bases are a match to TRBD1. This CDR3 is 15 amino acids long. With V trimmed by 3 bases and J by 7 bases, 9 bases remained unmatched. Germline assignment: CDR1 SGDLS and CDR2 YYNGEE. The CDR3 DNA follows: TGTGCCAGCAGCGCACTTGGGACAGCAGGCGGGGAGCTGTTTTTT. Encoded protein: CASSALGTAGGELFF.

This chain joins TRBV6-1 and TRBJ1-2; D ambiguous. This CDR3 is 16 amino acids long. The germline V and J ends were trimmed by 6 bases and 0 bases, with 17 bases remaining between them. CDR1 and CDR2 from the germline V gene are MNHNS and SASEGT. The CDR3 DNA reads as TGTGCCAGCAGCTACCCCGACGGCATTTCTAACTATGGCTACACCTTC. Protein sequence: CASSYPDGISNYGYTF.

This clone was seen many times. The J gene is TRBJ2-6, the V gene TRBV7-6, with D tentatively TRBD2 (7 bases). Germline V gives CDR1 SGHVS, CDR2 FNYEAQ. With 1 base removed from V and 0 bases from J, the gap between germline ends came to 16 bases. CDR3 size: 19 residues. The CDR3 is CASSLGGGPLLSGANVLTF. For the CDR3, the DNA is TGTGCCAGCAGCTTAGGCGGGGGCCCCCTACTCTCTGGGGCCAACGTCCTGACTTTC.

This clone has a count of ten or more. The chain couples TRBV4-3 to TRBJ1-1, with D possibly matching TRBD1 (5 bases). The CDR3 length is 14 residues. In germline, CDR1 is LGHNA, CDR2 YSLEER. Between the trimmed V and J ends, which lost 0 bases and 5 bases, there was a span of 10 bases. The CDR3 DNA reads TGCGCCAGCAGCCAAGATCTAGCAGGGACTGAAGCTTTCTTT. Residues: CASSQDLAGTEAFF.

This clone is medium-sized (0.01 to 0.1%) in the sample. The chain is built from TRBV12-3 or TRBV12-4 and TRBJ1-2, with D maybe TRBD1 (5 bases). This CDR3 is built from 14 residues. The V end was cut by 5 bases, the J end by 7 bases, with 17 bases between. The chain's CDR3 is CASSVRRGIGGYTF. DNA of the CDR3: TGTGCCAGCAGTGTTCGAAGGGGAATAGGTGGCTACACCTTC.

V usage is TRBV5-1 and J usage is TRBJ2-1; 8 bases agree with TRBD1. Germline assignment: CDR1 SGHRS and CDR2 YFSETQ. The V segment lost 0 bases and the J segment 7 bases; nucleotides outside the gene matches: 3. This CDR3 is built from 14 residues. The CDR3 region is CASSLVDRVNEQFF. Here the CDR3 DNA reads TGCGCCAGCAGCTTGGTGGACAGGGTAAATGAGCAGTTCTTC.

The sample holds a few counts of this clone. This may stem from a read error, because a much larger clone lies one nucleotide away. The rearrangement joins TRBV29-1 to TRBJ1-2, with TRBD1 as a possible D gene (6 bases). Per the germline V gene, CDR1 is SQVTM and CDR2 is ANQGSEA. The CDR3 is 12 amino acids. Trimming left V 6 bases short and J 2 bases short, with 10 bases between. CDR3 region: CSVDRWNYGYTF. CDR3 DNA: TGCAGCGTCGACAGGTGGAACTATGGCTACACCTTC.